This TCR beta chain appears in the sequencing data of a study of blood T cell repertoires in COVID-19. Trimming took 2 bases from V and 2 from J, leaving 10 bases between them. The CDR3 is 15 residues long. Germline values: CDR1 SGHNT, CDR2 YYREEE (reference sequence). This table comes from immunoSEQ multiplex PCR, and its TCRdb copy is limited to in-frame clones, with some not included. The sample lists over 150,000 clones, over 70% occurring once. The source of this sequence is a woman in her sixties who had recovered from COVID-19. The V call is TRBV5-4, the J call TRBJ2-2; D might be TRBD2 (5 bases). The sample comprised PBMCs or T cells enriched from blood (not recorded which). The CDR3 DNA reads TGTGCCAGCAGCTTCGACTATCAAAACACCGGGGAGCTGTTTTTT. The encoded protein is CASSFDYQNTGELFF.